Listed below are T cell receptor beta chains from one sample, sequenced in a study of blood T cells in healthy people across ages. TCRdb used MiXCR to reprocess the 5' RACE reads, holding one entry per CDR3 protein. The data hold some 790,000 distinct CDR3 sequences, with 29% observed a single time. The sample taken for sequencing was blood. Receptors originate from a woman older than 75 in good health. Both conserved end residues are trimmed from each CDR3.

TRBV6-4	.	ATGGWRETQY
TRBV20-1	TRBJ2-1	SARQRTVAPHEQF
TRBV12-3/TRBV12-4	TRBJ1-2	ASSPRAGQGAGGYT
TRBV7-9	TRBJ2-5	ASSSGGGGQETQY
TRBV27	TRBJ1-2	ASSKGQGGASRDGYT
TRBV12-3/TRBV12-4	TRBJ2-3	ASSLVRDAQY
TRBV29-1	TRBJ2-7	SAAGDEQY
TRBV29-1	TRBJ2-7	SVVSGRATYEQY
TRBV7-2	TRBJ2-1	ASSLEVRENGQF
TRBV2	TRBJ2-1	ASSESRDEQF
TRBV6-1	TRBJ2-1	ASWERGGRNEQF
TRBV7-9	TRBJ2-5	ASSLQLAGGFKETQY
TRBV7-9	TRBJ1-1	ASSSTIAGLAF
TRBV27	TRBJ2-1	ASSFSATSGGPYNEQF
TRBV2	TRBJ1-2	ASSELLGGNYGYT
TRBV11-2	TRBJ2-7	ASSFARGGYEQY